These 21 T cell receptor beta chains originate from one sample sequenced in a study of CXCR3-negative and CXCR3-positive naive CD8 T cells. These receptors are not linked to any known antigen. Study-level findings and limits: Hydrophobicity was higher for TRB CDR3s found in CXCR3-positive naive cells than in CXCR3-negative naive cells.

Via 5' RACE with UMI labels, TRB cDNA libraries were prepared. TCRdb reprocessed the 5' RACE reads and stores each CDR3 protein as one record, lacking DNA. This repertoire includes some 100,000 distinct CDR3 sequences. Sample: naive CXCR3+ CD8+ T cells from blood. Subset meaning: CD45RO-CCR7+CD27+CD95- naive CD8+ T cells expressing CXCR3 (TNR3+). Source of these receptors: a human donor in good health. Some clones in this sample may be carry-over from other donors' samples.

The chain carries TRBV7-9 and TRBJ2-1. Germline V gene lookup returns CDR1 SEHNR and CDR2 FQNEAQ (reference sequence). The CDR3 contains 11 residues. CDR3 sequence reads: CASRKAAQEFF.

The chain combines TRBV5-3 with TRBJ1-4; the D gene TCRdb calls, TRBD1, cannot be checked with no DNA. TRBV5-3 is reported as an ORF; its role is uncertain. There are 17 residues in the CDR3. Here the CDR3 reads CARSLDQGLTTNEKLFF.

The V gene is TRBV5-6, the J gene TRBJ2-7; TCRdb picks TRBD1, but there is no DNA to check that call. The CDR3 totals 14 residues. CDR1 is SGHDT, CDR2 YYEEEE, per germline. CDR3 sequence: CASSYGQTRDEQYF.

V and J are TRBV7-6 and TRBJ2-7. The CDR3 runs to 14 residues. The V gene's germline CDR1 is SGHVS and CDR2 FNYEAQ. This CDR3 reads CASSTSGSTYEQYF.

The J gene is TRBJ2-1, the V gene TRBV20-1; TCRdb returns TRBD1, unconfirmable since there is no DNA. The CDR3 runs 16 residues. The V gene's germline CDR1 is DFQATT and CDR2 SNEGSKA (reference sequence). CDR3: CSARGGVGLTYNEQFF.

The V call is TRBV7-2, the J call TRBJ2-1; TCRdb outputs TRBD2, but without DNA this stays unchecked. The CDR3 contains 14 residues. From germline, CDR1 is SGHTA and CDR2 FQGNSA. CDR3 loop: CASSLVLGSAEQFF.

The V and J genes are TRBV11-2 and TRBJ2-3. This CDR3 is built from 14 residues. Per the germline V gene, CDR1 is SGHAT and CDR2 is FQNNGV. The CDR3: CASSLRSSGDTQYF.

The V gene is TRBV4-2, the J gene TRBJ2-7. The CDR3 loop spans 15 amino acids. The V gene's germline CDR1 is LGHNA and CDR2 YNFKEQ. The CDR3 reads CASSPTSRGSYEQYF.

V and J are TRBV9 and TRBJ2-7; lacking DNA, the TRBD1 call made by TCRdb goes unchecked. This CDR3 contains 16 residues. Germline V lookup: CDR1 SGDLS, CDR2 YYNGEE. CDR3 region: CASSATTTGGADEQYF.

This chain connects TRBV7-6 to TRBJ2-2; no DNA is available, so the TRBD1 call from TCRdb remains unchecked. This CDR3 spans 14 amino acids. CDR1 is SGHVS, CDR2 FNYEAQ, per germline. This CDR3 is CASSNPRGGGELFF.

The genes are TRBV15 and TRBJ2-1. Germline lookup yields CDR1 LNHNV and CDR2 YYDKDF (reference sequence). The CDR3 totals 14 residues. CDR3 loop: CATSRDTAADEQFF. Supplemented by reference TRBV15 and TRBJ2-1, the full variable domain reads DAMVIQNPRYQVTQFGKPVTLSCSQTLNHNVMYWYQQKSSQAPKLLFHYYDKDFNNEADTPDNFQSRRPNTSFCFLDIRSPGLGDTAMYLCATSRDTAADEQFFGPGTRLTVL.

The chain combines TRBV29-1 with TRBJ2-1; the D call of TRBD2 rests on TCRdb alone, since no DNA is present to check it. Germline V CDR1 and CDR2: SQVTM, ANQGSEA. CDR3 length: 14 amino acids. The CDR3 sequence: CSVATGTRVGEQFF.

The chain carries TRBV29-1 and TRBJ1-2; TCRdb designates TRBD1, a call that cannot be tested without DNA. The CDR3 is 15 residues long. Germline lookup yields CDR1 SQVTM and CDR2 ANQGSEA. CDR3 residues: CSADIITDRDYGYTF.

The V call is TRBV7-9, the J call TRBJ2-7; TCRdb lists TRBD1, though no DNA is available to test this call. The CDR3 totals 14 residues. Germline values: CDR1 SEHNR, CDR2 FQNEAQ (reference sequence). The CDR3 loop reads CASSFMGPNYEQYF. The entire variable domain, with the rest obtained from reference TRBV7-9 and TRBJ2-7, is as follows: DTGVSQNPRHKITKRGQNVTFRCDPISEHNRLYWYRQTLGQGPEFLTYFQNEAQLEKSRLLSDRFSAERPKGSFSTLEIQRTEQGDSAMYLCASSFMGPNYEQYFGPGTRLTVT.

The chain combines TRBV12-3 or TRBV12-4 with TRBJ2-7; TCRdb's D call, TRBD2, is unchecked because there is no DNA. This CDR3 region has 12 residues. The CDR3 sequence is CASGGRAYEQYF.

The chain joins TRBV25-1 to TRBJ2-7. CDR3 length: 12 residues. CDR1 is MGHDK and CDR2 is SYGVNS in the germline V gene. The CDR3 reads CASSELELEQYF.

The chain carries TRBV20-1 and TRBJ2-1; TCRdb's D call of TRBD1 is untestable without DNA. Germline V gene data show CDR1 as DFQATT and CDR2 as SNEGSKA (reference sequence). CDR3 length: 15 residues. The CDR3 reads CSAERQGPFPNEQFF.

V usage is TRBV7-9 and J usage is TRBJ1-4; the TRBD1 assignment by TCRdb is unverifiable without DNA. The CDR3 is made up of 16 amino acids. From germline, CDR1 is SEHNR and CDR2 FQNEAQ (reference sequence). The CDR3: CASREGGRNENLALFF.

The chain links TRBV27 to TRBJ2-7; lacking DNA, the TRBD2 call made by TCRdb goes unchecked. There are 13 residues in the CDR3. Germline V gene data show CDR1 as MNHEY and CDR2 as SMNVEV (reference sequence). The CDR3 loop is CASSYGRIYEQYF.

The chain is built from TRBV29-1 and TRBJ2-3. The CDR3 loop spans 13 amino acids. Per the germline V gene, CDR1 is SQVTM and CDR2 is ANQGSEA. CDR3 region: CSVTSRGTDTQYF.

The chain is built from TRBV6-6 and TRBJ2-7. Germline V gene lookup returns CDR1 MNHNY and CDR2 SVGAGI (reference sequence). This CDR3 has 13 amino acids. CDR3 protein: CASSSDDINEQYF.